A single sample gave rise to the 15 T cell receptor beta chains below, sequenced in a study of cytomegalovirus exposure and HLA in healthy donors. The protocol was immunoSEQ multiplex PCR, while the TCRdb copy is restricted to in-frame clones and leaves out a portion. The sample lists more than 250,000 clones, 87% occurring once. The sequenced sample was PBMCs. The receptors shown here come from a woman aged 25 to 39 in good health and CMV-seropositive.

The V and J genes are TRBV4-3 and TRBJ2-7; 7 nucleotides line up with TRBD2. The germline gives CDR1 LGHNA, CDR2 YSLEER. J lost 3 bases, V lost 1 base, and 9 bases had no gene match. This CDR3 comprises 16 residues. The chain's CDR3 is CASSQGSTSVYYEQYF. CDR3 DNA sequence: TGCGCCAGCAGCCAAGGGTCCACTAGCGTGTACTACGAGCAGTACTTC.

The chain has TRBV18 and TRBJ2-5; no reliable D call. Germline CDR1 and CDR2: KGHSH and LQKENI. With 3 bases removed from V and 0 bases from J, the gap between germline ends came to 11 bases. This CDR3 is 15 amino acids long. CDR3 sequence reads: CASSPVQVDQETQYF. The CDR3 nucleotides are TGTGCCAGCTCACCGGTACAAGTAGACCAAGAGACCCAGTACTTC.

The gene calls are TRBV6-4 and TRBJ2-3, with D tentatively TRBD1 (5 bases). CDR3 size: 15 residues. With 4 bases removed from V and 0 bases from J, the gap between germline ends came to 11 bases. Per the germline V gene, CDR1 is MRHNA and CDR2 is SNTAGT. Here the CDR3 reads CASSADSLSTDTQYF. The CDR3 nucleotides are TGTGCCAGCAGTGCCGACAGTCTTAGCACAGATACGCAGTATTTT.

The CDR3 sequence is CASSLGSWDNQPQHF. In DNA, the CDR3 is TGTGCCAGCAGCTTAGGAAGCTGGGACAATCAGCCCCAGCATTTT. The chain combines TRBV7-2 with TRBJ1-5; D is undetermined. The V and J ends lost 1 base and 3 bases respectively, with 10 bases between them. The germline gives CDR1 SGHTA, CDR2 FQGNSA. The CDR3 has 15 amino acids. The full variable domain, rest sourced from reference TRBV7-2 and TRBJ1-5, is GAGVSQSPSNKVTEKGKDVELRCDPISGHTALYWYRQSLGQGLEFLIYFQGNSAPDKSGLPSDRFSAERTGGSVSTLTIQRTQQEDSAVYLCASSLGSWDNQPQHFGDGTRLSIL.

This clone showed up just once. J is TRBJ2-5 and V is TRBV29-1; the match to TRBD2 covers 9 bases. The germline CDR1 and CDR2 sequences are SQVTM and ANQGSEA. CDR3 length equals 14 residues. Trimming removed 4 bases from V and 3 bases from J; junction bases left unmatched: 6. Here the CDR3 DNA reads TGCAGCGTTGGTGTTAGCGGGGGTGAAGAGACCCAGTACTTC. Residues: CSVGVSGGEETQYF. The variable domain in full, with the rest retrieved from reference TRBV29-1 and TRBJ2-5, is SAVISQKPSRDICQRGTSLTIQCQVDSQVTMMFWYRQQPGQSLTLIATANQGSEATYESGFVIDKFPISRPNLTFSTLTVSNMSPEDSSIYLCSVGVSGGEETQYFGPGTRLLVL.

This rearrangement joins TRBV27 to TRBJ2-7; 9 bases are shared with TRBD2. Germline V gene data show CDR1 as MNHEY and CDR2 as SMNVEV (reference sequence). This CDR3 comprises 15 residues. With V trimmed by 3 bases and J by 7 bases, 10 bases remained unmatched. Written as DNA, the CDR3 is TGTGCCAGCAGTTTTGCCCTAGCGGGACTTCGGGAGCAGTACTTC. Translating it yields CASSFALAGLREQYF.

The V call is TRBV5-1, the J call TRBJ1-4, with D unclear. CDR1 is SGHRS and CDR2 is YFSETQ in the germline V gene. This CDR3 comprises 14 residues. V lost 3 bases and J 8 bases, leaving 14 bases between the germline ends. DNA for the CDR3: TGCGCCAGCAGCTCCACCTACCCTGGGGAAAAACTGTTTTTT. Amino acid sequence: CASSSTYPGEKLFF.

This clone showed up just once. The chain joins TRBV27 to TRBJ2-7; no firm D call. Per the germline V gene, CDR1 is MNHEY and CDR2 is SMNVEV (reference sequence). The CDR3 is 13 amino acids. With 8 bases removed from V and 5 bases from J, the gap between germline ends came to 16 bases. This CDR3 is CASSLPPSNEQYF. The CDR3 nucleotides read TGTGCCAGCTCCCTACCCCCGAGTAACGAGCAGTACTTC.

CDR3 DNA: TGTGCCGGACACGGGACAGGGATCTATGGCTACACCTTC. It codes for CAGHGTGIYGYTF. This rearrangement joins TRBV2 to TRBJ1-2; TRBD1 agrees at 9 bases. The CDR3 is 13 amino acids. CDR1 SNHLY and CDR2 FYNNEI come from the germline V gene. V lost 11 bases and J lost 4; bases outside the gene matches: 8.

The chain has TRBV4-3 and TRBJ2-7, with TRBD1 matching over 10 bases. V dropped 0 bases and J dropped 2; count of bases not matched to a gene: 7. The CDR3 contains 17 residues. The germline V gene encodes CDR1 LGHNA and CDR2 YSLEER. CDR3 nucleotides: TGCGCCAGCAGCCAAGATCCTGGGACAGGGGATACCTACGAGCAGTACTTC. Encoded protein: CASSQDPGTGDTYEQYF.

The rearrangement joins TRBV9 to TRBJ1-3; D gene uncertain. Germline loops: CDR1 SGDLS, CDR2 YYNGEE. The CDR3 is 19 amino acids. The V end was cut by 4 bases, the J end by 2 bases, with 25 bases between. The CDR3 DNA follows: TGTGCCAGCAGCCCCCTTCCTAGTTCGGGGATGGGTGCTGGAAACACCATATATTTT. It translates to CASSPLPSSGMGAGNTIYF.

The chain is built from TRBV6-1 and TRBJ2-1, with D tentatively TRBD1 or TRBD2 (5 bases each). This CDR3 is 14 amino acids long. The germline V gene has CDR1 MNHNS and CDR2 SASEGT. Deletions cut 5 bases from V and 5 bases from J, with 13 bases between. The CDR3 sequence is CASSTGTTNNEQFF. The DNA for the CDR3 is TGTGCCAGCAGTACCGGGACCACAAACAATGAGCAGTTCTTC.

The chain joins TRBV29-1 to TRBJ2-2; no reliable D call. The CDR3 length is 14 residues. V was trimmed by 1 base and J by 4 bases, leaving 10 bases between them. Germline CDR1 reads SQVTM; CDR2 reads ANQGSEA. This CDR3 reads CSVEVSTITGELFF. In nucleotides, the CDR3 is TGCAGCGTTGAAGTATCCACAATCACCGGGGAGCTGTTTTTT.

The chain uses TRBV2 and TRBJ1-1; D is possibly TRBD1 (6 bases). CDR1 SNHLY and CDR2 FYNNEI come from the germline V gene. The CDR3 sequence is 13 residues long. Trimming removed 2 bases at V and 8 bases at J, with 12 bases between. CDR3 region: CASSESGGAEAFF. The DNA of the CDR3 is TGTGCCAGCAGTGAATCCGGGGGCGCAGAAGCTTTCTTT. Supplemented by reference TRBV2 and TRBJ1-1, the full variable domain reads EPEVTQTPSHQVTQMGQEVILRCVPISNHLYFYWYRQILGQKVEFLVSFYNNEISEKSEIFDDQFSVERPDGSNFTLKIRSTKLEDSAMYFCASSESGGAEAFFGQGTRLTVV.

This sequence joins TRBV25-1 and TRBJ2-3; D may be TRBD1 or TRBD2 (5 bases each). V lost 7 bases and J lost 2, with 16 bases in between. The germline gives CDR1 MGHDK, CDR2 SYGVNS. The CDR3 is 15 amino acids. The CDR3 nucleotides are TGTGCCAGCACCCCTCCGGGACCCTACACAGATACGCAGTATTTT. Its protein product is CASTPPGPYTDTQYF.